This T cell receptor (beta chain) is drawn from a study of blood T cell repertoires in COVID-19 (TCRdb year 2020). Concerning the study at large: Collaborator samples came from the United States, Italy and Spain and covered acute and convalescent phases of COVID-19. Deeply sampled blood TCRbeta repertoires from subjects exposed to, actively infected with, or recovered from COVID-19 were included in the dataset. Where available, HLA class I and class II types were obtained from metadata supplied by the sample provider rather than from assay-based typing. Samples were obtained from the ongoing ImmuneRACE study (first 160 participants) and from over 1,000 subjects provided by 6 global collaborators. The material from the prospective study consisted of cDNA or gDNA derived from T cells, B-cell-depleted T cells, or PBMCs. A freely available public database, intended as a resource for researchers studying the immune response to SARS-CoV-2, is where the repertoires were released. Sample metadata almost always included a de-identified subject ID, COVID-19 status, age in years and sex. Paper-wide results and their limitations: The quantity of clinical and demographic metadata differed by source and by participant and was supplied without curation.

A second Seattle source provided samples from volunteer blood donors who had recovered from COVID-19. Each collaborating institution followed its own protocols to collect whole blood in K2EDTA tubes. For TCRbeta analysis, collaborators shipped samples as frozen whole blood, isolated PBMCs, or DNA extracted from either of those sample types. CDR1 and CDR2 were assigned from the germline V gene as KGHSH and LQKENI. V sheds 3 bases and J sheds 0 bases, leaving 12 bases between their ends. From cysteine to phenylalanine, the CDR3 is 16 amino acids long. Just CDR3 DNA is preserved here, 48 bases in frame from base 1. The immunoSEQ Assay, a bias-controlled multiplex PCR, was used to amplify TCRbeta CDR3 regions from genomic DNA. On the study's bioinformatics: The number of nucleated cells in each sample was estimated by amplification of reference gene primers within the assay. Sequence reads were collapsed and filtered to measure the absolute abundance of every unique TCRbeta CDR3 rearrangement. For each sample, productive Simpson clonality was calculated as the square root of Simpson's diversity index across productive rearrangements. TCRdb took over this immuneACCESS table, retaining in-frame rearrangements with V and J assigned. Such tables are incomplete; in checked studies, under half of the missing clones stem from an unresolved V gene, and the remainder is unexplained. That table is the source of V, J and clone size, and D and trimming were worked out from the DNA. The sample yields about 190,000 clones; over 75% were counted once. 5% to 7.5% of the sample comes from the top ten.

Concerning this clone itself: It lacks a known antigen. Per-nucleotide qualities are absent, and no much larger clonotype sits a single base away.

The material sequenced was peripheral blood. The sequence was collected from a woman aged 40 to 50 who had recovered from COVID-19. The rearranged segments are TRBV18 and TRBJ1-3; the D gene cannot be named for sure. The CDR3 sequence is CASSPSGRDSGNTIYF. The nucleotide sequence is TGTGCCAGCTCACCCTCCGGGAGGGACTCTGGAAACACCATATATTTT.